The subject of this entry is one T cell receptor beta chain. The sample belongs to a study of control samples from healthy donors and cancer patients. This table comes from immunoSEQ multiplex PCR, and its TCRdb copy is limited to in-frame clones, with some not included. The sample lists approximately 220,000 clones; just under 95% were seen once. The CDR3 totals 14 residues. The germline V gene has CDR1 SGHRS and CDR2 YFSETQ. V was clipped by 6 bases and J by 1 base, with 13 bases between them. This TCR came from a man aged 50 or older in good health. The chain joins TRBV5-1 to TRBJ1-1; maybe TRBD1 (6 bases). The sequencing input was blood. CDR3 residues: CASNQDSPNTEAFF. The CDR3 region has the DNA TGCGCCAGCAATCAGGACAGCCCGAACACTGAAGCTTTCTTT.